This T cell receptor (beta chain) appears in the sequencing data of a study of Tregs in tolerant kidney transplant recipients. General study results and limits: Biological reproducibility was not directly addressed in this study. Antigen-driven expansion was suggested because donor-specific Tregs expanded more than all Tregs in tolerant patients. Changing PCR primers prevented nucleotide comparison between some patients' samples.

Germline V lookup: CDR1 SGHNT, CDR2 YYREEE (reference sequence). This CDR3 has 16 residues. With 4 bases clipped from V and 1 base from J, the junction kept 8 bases outside the gene matches. A note on this clone: As yet, its antigen is unknown.

Measured with immunoSEQ multiplex PCR; TCRdb has only the in-frame clones, and not every one. This table has about 100,000 clones, 80% to 95% appearing once. Mixed chimerism was transient after nonmyeloablative marrow transplants from related graft donors. Unstimulated regulatory T cells (CD4+CD25+CD127-), CD4+CD25- non-regulatory cells, CD4 and CD8 cells were FACS-sorted from thawed PBMCs. This chain joins TRBV5-4 and TRBJ1-1, with 9 bases aligning to TRBD1. This TCR came from a human patient who received a combined kidney and bone marrow transplant. Some T cells may be supplied by the graft donor. The source was CD4+ T cells from blood (PBMCs), collected 12 months after the transplant. As DNA, the CDR3 is TGTGCCAGCAGCACCCGGACAGGGGATGGGAACACTGAAGCTTTCTTT. Encoded protein: CASSTRTGDGNTEAFF.